Reported below is one TCR beta chain. Its matching antigen is unknown. No conserved phenylalanine or tryptophan is present at the end of the CDR3, so a read error is the likely explanation. The limits of the CDR3 on the DNA are not certain, so only TCRdb's listed CDR3 is given. The sample comes from a study of T cells after posttransplantation cyclophosphamide. Overall study findings and caveats: TRB clonality was highly associated with recipient CMV seropositivity and reactivation.

Measured with immunoSEQ multiplex PCR; TCRdb has only the in-frame clones, and not every one. This repertoire holds some 39,000 clones, and none appear only once. This receptor was taken from a girl aged 5 to 17 in good health, CMV-negative, and a related stem cell transplant donor. Source material: PBMCs.

The CDR3 loop reads CASYLAAGRGRESL. The rearrangement uses TRBV10-1 and TRBJ1-2; TRBD1 is the table's D call, not checked against the DNA. The CDR3 extends over 14 residues, inclusive of both ends. Germline values: CDR1 WNHNN, CDR2 SYGVQD (reference sequence).